The 16 T cell receptor beta chains listed next were all sequenced from one sample in a study of T cells of healthy individuals. TCRdb passed the 5' RACE reads through MiXCR, listing each CDR3 protein once. The repertoire holds more than 85,000 distinct CDR3 sequences, roughly a sixth seen once, with under 7.5% in the top ten. Receptor source: a human donor in good health.

Only a few counts were recorded for this clonotype. The chain combines TRBV4-3 with TRBJ1-1; D not certain. The germline V gene encodes CDR1 LGHNA and CDR2 YSLEER. V dropped 2 bases and J dropped 1 base, with 5 bases sitting between them. The CDR3 runs to 13 residues. In DNA, the CDR3 is TGCGCCAGCAGCCAAACAGCGAACACTGAAGCTTTCTTT. Its protein product is CASSQTANTEAFF.

V gene TRBV6-6 combines with J gene TRBJ2-3; 14 bases line up with TRBD2. Germline CDR1 reads MNHNY; CDR2 reads SVGAGI (reference sequence). V shed 10 bases and J 5 bases; nucleotides not matched to a gene: 5. The CDR3 length is 14 residues. Here the CDR3 reads CATRTSGRQDTQYF. CDR3 coding DNA: TGTGCCACTCGGACTAGCGGGAGGCAAGATACGCAGTATTTT.

This clonotype appeared a few times. As DNA, the CDR3 is TGTGCCAGCAGCCGGACTAGCGGTTCCGGGGAGCTGTTTTTT. Translated, it gives CASSRTSGSGELFF. This rearrangement joins TRBV27 to TRBJ2-2; 10 bases are a match to TRBD2. Germline V lookup: CDR1 MNHEY, CDR2 SMNVEV (reference sequence). V was clipped by 6 bases and J by 6 bases; unmatched bases: 4. The length of the CDR3 is 14 residues.

This clonotype occurred a few times. The chain employs TRBV12-3 or TRBV12-4 and TRBJ2-2; D remains unclear. V was clipped by 1 base and J by 8 bases, with 8 bases between them. The CDR3 is made up of 13 amino acids. The CDR3 nucleotides read TGTGCCAGCAGTTTAGTCCCCCGAGGGGAGCTGTTTTTT. This codes for CASSLVPRGELFF.

The rearrangement joins TRBV6-2 or TRBV6-3 to TRBJ2-5; no clear D. The CDR3 consists of 16 residues. The germline V and J ends were trimmed by 2 bases and 4 bases, with 17 bases remaining between them. Looked up from germline, CDR1 is MNHEY and CDR2 is SVGEGT. CDR3 coding DNA: TGTGCCAGCAGTTACGGGCGAGCTCCCCGGGCAGAGACCCAGTACTTC. It yields the protein CASSYGRAPRAETQYF.

Comment on this clonotype: The junction departs from the called germline gene at one end, perhaps through a read error. The rearrangement uses TRBV18 and TRBJ2-1, with D maybe TRBD2 (6 bases). The CDR3 has 17 residues. Looked up from germline, CDR1 is KGHSH and CDR2 is LQKENI. The CDR3 is CASSPRRGLLNFTPLRF. The CDR3 DNA reads as TGTGCCAGCTCACCCCGACGCGGACTACTGAATTTCACGCCCCTTCGCTTC.

At least ten counts were recorded for this clonotype. The chain recombines TRBV3-1 with TRBJ2-3, with 8 bases fitting TRBD2. There are 17 residues in the CDR3. Germline V lookup: CDR1 LGHDT, CDR2 YNNKEL (reference sequence). V lost 4 bases to trimming and J lost 3 bases; unmatched junction nucleotides: 12. The CDR3 reads CASSLRLVGGATDTQYF. The CDR3 coding sequence is TGTGCCAGCAGCCTCCGCTTGGTCGGGGGGGCAACAGATACGCAGTATTTT.

There are many counts of this clonotype. V gene TRBV12-3 or TRBV12-4 combines with J gene TRBJ2-5, with D tentatively TRBD1 (5 bases). The CDR3 totals 15 residues. V lost 7 bases and J 5 bases, leaving 20 bases between the germline ends. The CDR3 nucleotides read TGTGCCAGCACCGCTGGACGTTTTAAGGGGGAGACCCAGTACTTC. Its translation is CASTAGRFKGETQYF.

In its sample, this clonotype was seen a few times. The CDR3 is CATSRGGGSTDTQYF. CDR3 DNA: TGTGCCACCAGCAGAGGGGGCGGTAGCACAGATACGCAGTATTTT. The chain has TRBV15 and TRBJ2-3; a possible D gene is TRBD1 (5 bases). The CDR3 contains 15 residues. CDR1 is LNHNV and CDR2 is YYDKDF in the germline V gene (reference sequence). Trimming cost V 1 base and J 0 bases, with 8 bases left between them.

This chain uses TRBV7-2 with TRBJ2-3; 8 bases fit TRBD2. Trimming removed 3 bases from V and 5 bases from J; junction bases left unmatched: 7. Germline-derived CDR1 and CDR2 are SGHTA and FQGNSA. The CDR3 spans 15 residues. In nucleotides, the CDR3 is TGTGCCAGCAGCTTTCAGCGGGGGATAAGAGATACGCAGTATTTT. It translates to CASSFQRGIRDTQYF.

The rearrangement uses TRBV7-8 and TRBJ1-2, with unresolved D. There are 16 residues in the CDR3. Germline CDR1 SGHVS, CDR2 FQNEAQ. Trimming cost V 0 bases and J 3 bases, with 14 bases left between them. The CDR3 nucleotides read TGTGCCAGCAGCTTAGCCTACAAGCCATCCGACTATGGCTACACCTTC. Translating gives CASSLAYKPSDYGYTF. Full variable domain (outside the CDR3, taken from reference TRBV7-8 and TRBJ1-2): GAGVSQSPRYKVAKRGQDVALRCDPISGHVSLFWYQQALGQGPEFLTYFQNEAQLDKSGLPSDRFFAERPEGSVSTLKIQRTQQEDSAVYLCASSLAYKPSDYGYTFGSGTRLTVV.

This clonotype was detected only a few times. V and J are TRBV6-1 and TRBJ1-1; TRBD1 aligns across 11 bases. Trimming cost V 2 bases and J 6 bases; bases outside gene matches: 14. This CDR3 contains 18 residues. Germline V gives CDR1 MNHNS, CDR2 SASEGT. CDR3 in amino acids: CASSEPPGTGGFRAEAFF. The DNA of the CDR3 is TGTGCCAGCAGTGAACCCCCAGGGACAGGGGGATTTAGGGCTGAAGCTTTCTTT.

V and J are TRBV20-1 and TRBJ1-2, with D unclear. V lost 6 bases to trimming and J lost 8 bases, with 10 bases between them. The V gene's germline CDR1 is DFQATT and CDR2 SNEGSKA (reference sequence). The CDR3 covers 10 residues. The CDR3 here is CSAGPIGYTF. In nucleotides, the CDR3 is TGCAGTGCGGGTCCGATAGGCTACACCTTC.

The V call is TRBV10-3, the J call TRBJ1-1; 11 nucleotides agree with TRBD1. The V segment lost 8 bases and the J segment 0 bases; nucleotides outside the gene matches: 8. This CDR3 region has 16 residues. CDR1 is ENHRY and CDR2 is SYGVKD in the germline V gene. The CDR3 DNA sequence: TGTGCCATCGGACCCGGGACAGGGGGTGTGAACACTGAAGCTTTCTTT. Amino acids: CAIGPGTGGVNTEAFF.

The chain recombines TRBV4-1 with TRBJ2-1; D is perhaps TRBD2 (6 bases). The CDR3 loop spans 15 amino acids. Germline V CDR1 and CDR2: MGHRA, YSYEKL. Trimming removed 1 base from V and 15 bases from J, with 22 bases in between. The CDR3 loop reads CASSQGFSGDSSWFF. The CDR3 DNA sequence: TGCGCCAGCAGCCAAGGTTTTTCGGGGGATTCGTCCTGGTTCTTC.

The chain has TRBV10-3 and TRBJ1-1; D is undetermined. CDR1 is ENHRY and CDR2 is SYGVKD in the germline V gene. Trimming shortened V by 7 bases and J by 3 bases, and 15 bases separated the two germline ends. CDR3 length: 14 amino acids. The CDR3 region is CAITRDRSYTEAFF. Written as DNA, the CDR3 is TGTGCCATCACTCGAGACCGTAGCTACACTGAAGCTTTCTTT.